This section outlines one T cell receptor (beta chain) sequence together with its context. The data derive from a study of blood T cell repertoires in COVID-19. Across the whole study: COVID-19 samples from acute and convalescent phases originated in the United States, Italy and Spain. T cells, B-cell-depleted T cells, or PBMCs supplied cDNA or gDNA.

Clones were sequenced by immunoSEQ multiplex PCR, and TCRdb holds only the in-frame ones, with some missing. The data show about 140,000 clones, about 87% seen once. Germline CDR1 LGHDT, CDR2 YNNKEL (reference sequence). The CDR3 runs to 15 residues. Trimming left V 4 bases short and J 0 bases short, with 11 bases between. The sequenced sample consisted of peripheral blood. The receptor was isolated from a woman aged 45-65 years with acute or convalescent COVID-19. This chain connects TRBV3-1 (or the pseudogene TRBV3-2) to TRBJ2-3; possibly TRBD2 for D (5 bases). The CDR3 sequence is CASSLGLFSTDTQYF. For the CDR3, the DNA is TGTGCCAGCAGCCTCGGACTGTTTAGCACAGATACGCAGTATTTT.